Below, 17 T cell receptor beta chains from the same sample are listed, as sequenced in a study of blood T cell dynamics during melanoma immunotherapy. Study conclusions and caveats: Among sorted CD8+ subsets, immune-effector cells had the highest clonality and cell-free DNA similarity.

These TCRs are of unknown antigen specificity. Clones were read by immunoSEQ multiplex PCR, and TCRdb kept only the in-frame ones, dropping some. The table lists around 2,000 clones, around 82% of them singletons. The time point: week 3, after first cycle of checkpoint inhibitor. Immune-effector memory T cells were defined as CD3+ CD4- CD8+ CD45RA- CD45RO-high CD27- CCR7-. The specimen comprised CD8+ T cells from blood, sampled from a patient treated with checkpoint blockade. The receptors originated from a human donor with melanoma.

This chain links TRBV19 with TRBJ1-3; the D gene is possibly TRBD1 (5 bases). Germline V gene data show CDR1 as LNHDA and CDR2 as SQIVND (reference sequence). V lost 2 bases, J lost 0 bases, and 17 bases lay in between. The CDR3 is 18 residues long. CDR3 sequence (DNA): TGTGCCAGTAGTATACAGGGCCCATGGGGTCTCTCTGGAAACACCATATATTTT. Protein product: CASSIQGPWGLSGNTIYF.

The V gene is TRBV27, the J gene TRBJ2-7; D is possibly TRBD1 (6 bases). Trimming stripped 0 bases from V and 0 bases from J, with 12 bases between. Germline values: CDR1 MNHEY, CDR2 SMNVEV (reference sequence). This CDR3 contains 16 residues. CDR3 nucleotide sequence: TGTGCCAGCAGTTTATCGGGGGACACCAACTCCTACGAGCAGTACTTC. It codes for CASSLSGDTNSYEQYF.

The CDR3 nucleotides read TGTGCCAGCAGCTTATCCACCAACAATGAGCAGTTCTTC. Its translation: CASSLSTNNEQFF. The chain couples TRBV11-3 to TRBJ2-1, with D hard to call. Germline CDR1 and CDR2: SGHNT and YENEEA. The length of the CDR3 is 13 residues. Trimming stripped 2 bases from V and 5 bases from J, with 7 bases between.

This chain joins TRBV4-2 and TRBJ1-4, with unresolved D. The V end lost 5 bases, the J end lost 4 bases, and 8 bases lay between the germline ends. This CDR3 comprises 13 residues. Germline-derived CDR1 and CDR2 are LGHNA and YNFKEQ. The CDR3 DNA reads as TGTGCCAGCAGCTTATGGAATAATGAAAAACTGTTTTTT. This codes for CASSLWNNEKLFF.

The chain has TRBV5-1 and TRBJ2-7; perhaps TRBD2 as D (6 bases). CDR1 and CDR2 (germline): SGHRS, YFSETQ. This CDR3 is 13 amino acids long. V was cut by 6 bases and J by 5 bases, with 15 bases left in between. The CDR3 DNA sequence: TGCGCCAGCACCGTAGGGACTGGGAACGAGCAGTACTTC. This gives the protein CASTVGTGNEQYF.

V is TRBV19 and J is TRBJ1-2; 8 bases fit TRBD1. The length of the CDR3 is 15 residues. Germline CDR1 and CDR2: LNHDA and SQIVND (reference sequence). The V and J ends lost 5 bases and 0 bases, in that order; junction bases with no gene match: 5. This chain's CDR3 is CASSLTGAANYGYTF. CDR3 DNA: TGTGCCAGTAGTTTGACAGGGGCAGCTAACTATGGCTACACCTTC.

CDR3 amino acids: CASSDRVNYGYTF. The CDR3 bases are TGTGCCAGCTCGGACAGGGTTAACTATGGCTACACCTTC. The chain employs TRBV6-5 and TRBJ1-2, with TRBD1 identical over 8 bases. This CDR3 region has 13 residues. V shed 8 bases and J 1 base; nucleotides not matched to a gene: 3. Germline assignment: CDR1 MNHEY and CDR2 SVGAGI.

The chain couples TRBV7-9 to TRBJ2-1; unclear D gene. Germline loops: CDR1 SEHNR, CDR2 FQNEAQ (reference sequence). V lost 6 bases and J 7 bases, leaving 13 bases between the germline ends. This CDR3 comprises 13 residues. CDR3 region: CASSSGVGNEQFF. CDR3 bases: TGTGCCAGCAGTTCTGGTGTCGGGAATGAGCAGTTCTTC.

This clone came up once. The V and J genes are TRBV7-9 and TRBJ2-3; D unclear. CDR1 and CDR2 (germline): SEHNR, FQNEAQ (reference sequence). This CDR3 region has 16 residues. V dropped 2 bases and J dropped 0 bases, with 12 bases sitting between them. The CDR3 protein is CASSLRVYGSTDTQYF. The CDR3 region has the DNA TGTGCCAGCAGCTTACGCGTATACGGAAGCACAGATACGCAGTATTTT.

The chain couples TRBV6-6 to TRBJ1-2; D is possibly TRBD1 (5 bases). Germline CDR1 MNHNY, CDR2 SVGAGI (reference sequence). The CDR3 consists of 13 residues. Trimming took off 2 bases at V and 3 bases at J, with 7 bases between the two ends. The DNA of the CDR3 is TGTGCCAGCAGTTACCAGGGAGACTATGGCTACACCTTC. As protein: CASSYQGDYGYTF.

This sequence joins TRBV6-9 and TRBJ1-1, with 7 nucleotides matching TRBD1. The junction had 11 bases not matched to a gene; V was cut back by 5 bases and J by 11 bases. The CDR3 spans 13 residues. The germline V gene has CDR1 MNHGY and CDR2 SVAAGI. CDR3 sequence reads: CASSLDRVKIAFF. The CDR3 nucleotides read TGTGCCAGCAGTCTAGACAGGGTCAAAATCGCTTTCTTT.

This clone was picked up a small number of times. The chain uses TRBV5-1 and TRBJ2-7; D unclear. The V gene lost 0 bases and the J gene lost 3 bases, with 13 bases spanning the gap. Germline V lookup: CDR1 SGHRS, CDR2 YFSETQ. The CDR3 sequence is 15 residues long. The CDR3 DNA reads TGCGCCAGCAGCTTGGAGGGCATTTCCTTCTACGAGCAGTACTTC. This sequence encodes CASSLEGISFYEQYF.

This clone was counted between two and nine times. This chain connects TRBV7-9 to TRBJ2-5, with unresolved D. CDR3 length: 14 amino acids. V lost 1 base to trimming and J lost 0 bases, with 6 bases between them. Germline loops: CDR1 SEHNR, CDR2 FQNEAQ (reference sequence). This CDR3 reads CASSLDLNQETQYF. CDR3 DNA sequence: TGTGCCAGCAGCTTAGACCTAAACCAAGAGACCCAGTACTTC.

This clone has only one observation. The rearrangement uses TRBV5-6 and TRBJ2-1; TRBD2 matches at 15 bases. V dropped 3 bases and J dropped 4; count of bases not matched to a gene: 2. Germline assignment: CDR1 SGHDT and CDR2 YYEEEE. CDR3 length equals 16 residues. The CDR3 bases are TGTGCCAGCAGCTGGGGGACTAGCGGGAGGTACAATGAGCAGTTCTTC. Residues: CASSWGTSGRYNEQFF.

V gene TRBV19 combines with J gene TRBJ1-1, with TRBD1 matching over 7 bases. The CDR3 is made up of 13 amino acids. CDR1 LNHDA and CDR2 SQIVND come from the germline V gene (reference sequence). The J segment lost 7 bases and the V segment lost 2 bases, leaving 4 bases of the junction unmatched. This CDR3 is CASSIMTGFEAFF. Here the CDR3 DNA reads TGTGCCAGTAGTATAATGACAGGGTTTGAAGCTTTCTTT. Full variable domain (outside the CDR3, taken from reference TRBV19 and TRBJ1-1): DGGITQSPKYLFRKEGQNVTLSCEQNLNHDAMYWYRQDPGQGLRLIYYSQIVNDFQKGDIAEGYSVSREKKESFPLTVTSAQKNPTAFYLCASSIMTGFEAFFGQGTRLTVV.

The chain couples TRBV20-1 to TRBJ2-7; D unclear. The CDR3 runs to 10 residues. Germline lookup yields CDR1 DFQATT and CDR2 SNEGSKA (reference sequence). Trimming left V 0 bases short and J 6 bases short, with 3 bases between. CDR3 nucleotides: TGCAGTGCTAGAGATACCGAGCAGTACTTC. This translates into CSARDTEQYF.

The chain uses TRBV10-3 and TRBJ2-7, with D uncertain. Germline assignment: CDR1 ENHRY and CDR2 SYGVKD. The V end was cut by 3 bases, the J end by 6 bases, with 6 bases between. The CDR3 runs 11 residues. CDR3 sequence reads: CAISDIAEQYF. The CDR3, as DNA: TGTGCCATCAGTGACATCGCCGAGCAGTACTTC.